These T cell receptor beta chains were read from a single sample in a study of blood T cell repertoires in COVID-19. The protocol was immunoSEQ multiplex PCR, while the TCRdb copy is restricted to in-frame clones and leaves out a portion. The sample yields approximately 130,000 clones, 84% seen once. Sequencing input: peripheral blood. Every receptor here comes from a human donor in a cohort sampled during active COVID-19. Both conserved end residues are trimmed from each CDR3. Each record gives: J gene, V gene, CDR3 protein.

>TRBJ2-7|TRBV5-4
ASRGGPAYEQY
>TRBJ2-1|TRBV7-9
ASSLGLGGDYNEQF
>TRBJ2-7|TRBV12-3/TRBV12-4
ASSTTGTSEQY
>TRBJ1-5|TRBV18
ASSLQGEGQPQH
>TRBJ1-3|TRBV18
ASSHFDGRGNTIY
>TRBJ2-3|TRBV4-1
ASSQDGTERDTQY
>TRBJ2-5|TRBV3-1/TRBV3-2
ASSLRSGTGQETQY
>TRBJ2-1|TRBV3-1/TRBV3-2
ASSQGSSLGGNEQF
>TRBJ1-2|TRBV28
ASRSGEGGYT
>TRBJ2-7|TRBV7-9
ASSSDSQVGQEQY
>TRBJ2-5|TRBV2
ASRSGGLAVTKETQY
>TRBJ1-1|TRBV14
ASSQDLGQSMGVTEAF
>TRBJ2-7|TRBV28
ASSSPGQGAREQY
>TRBJ2-7|TRBV7-8
ASSQGGSWAYEQY
>TRBJ2-2|TRBV18
ASSAGTTNTGELF
>TRBJ1-2|TRBV6-5
ASSYQGANGYT